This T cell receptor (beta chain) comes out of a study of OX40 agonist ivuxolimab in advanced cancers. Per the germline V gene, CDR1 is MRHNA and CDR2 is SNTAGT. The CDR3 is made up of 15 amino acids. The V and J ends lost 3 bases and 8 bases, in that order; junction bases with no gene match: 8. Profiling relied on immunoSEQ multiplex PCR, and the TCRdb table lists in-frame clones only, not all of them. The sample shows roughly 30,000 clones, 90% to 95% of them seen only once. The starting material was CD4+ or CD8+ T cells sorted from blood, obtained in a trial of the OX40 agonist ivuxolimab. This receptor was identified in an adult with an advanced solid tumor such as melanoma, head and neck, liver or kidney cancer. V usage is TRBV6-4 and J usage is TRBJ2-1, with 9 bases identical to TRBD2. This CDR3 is CASSEAGGLIYEQFF. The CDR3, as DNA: TGTGCCAGCAGTGAAGCGGGGGGTCTTATATATGAGCAGTTCTTC.